One and the same sample provided the 23 T cell receptor beta chains below, sequenced in a study of OX40 agonist ivuxolimab in advanced cancers. Some clones are missing from TCRdb's copy, which holds only in-frame ones; the method was immunoSEQ multiplex PCR. The data hold tens of thousands of clones, with roughly 92% observed a single time. The sample in question was CD4+ or CD8+ T cells sorted from blood, obtained in a trial of the OX40 agonist ivuxolimab. Receptors were obtained from an adult with an advanced solid tumor such as melanoma, head and neck, liver or kidney cancer.

This chain links TRBV5-6 with TRBJ1-4; D is ambiguous. This CDR3 has 14 residues. V was cut by 2 bases and J by 3 bases, with 8 bases left in between. CDR1 and CDR2 from the germline V gene are SGHDT and YYEEEE. The CDR3 sequence is CASSLRTPNEKLFF. CDR3 bases: TGTGCCAGCAGCTTACGGACCCCTAATGAAAAACTGTTTTTT.

This rearrangement joins TRBV6-5 to TRBJ2-2, with D unresolved. Per germline, CDR1 MNHEY and CDR2 SVGAGI. V was trimmed by 6 bases and J by 4 bases, leaving 12 bases between them. The length of the CDR3 is 14 residues. The CDR3 protein is CASSPRVATGELFF. The CDR3 region has the DNA TGTGCCAGCAGCCCTCGGGTGGCCACCGGGGAGCTGTTTTTT.

The V gene is TRBV5-1, the J gene TRBJ2-5; D uncertain. TRBJ2-7 matches the DNA end more closely, so the J call is doubtful. CDR1 and CDR2 from the germline V gene are SGHRS and YFSETQ. The CDR3 has 15 residues. CDR3 nucleotides: TGCGCCAGCAGCTTGGCCCCGTCCGCTTCCTACGAGCAGTACTTC. Translation gives CASSLAPSASYEQYF.

This clone appeared a few times. The chain is built from TRBV6-1 and TRBJ1-1, with 8 bases fitting TRBD1. The V gene's germline CDR1 is MNHNS and CDR2 SASEGT. V trimming: 6 bases; J trimming: 4 bases; junction bases outside the gene matches: 7. The CDR3 runs 14 residues. The CDR3 loop is CASRAGGPATEAFF. The CDR3 DNA is TGTGCCAGCAGGGCAGGGGGCCCGGCCACTGAAGCTTTCTTT.

This clone has a single count. The chain couples TRBV6-1 to TRBJ1-4; no clear D. The CDR3 is 14 residues long. V was trimmed by 0 bases and J by 8 bases, leaving 10 bases between them. Germline V CDR1 and CDR2: MNHNS, SASEGT. CDR3 DNA: TGTGCCAGCAGTGAAGCGAACAGTTGGGAAAAACTGTTTTTT. It yields the protein CASSEANSWEKLFF.

The genes are TRBV19 and TRBJ1-1, with D unclear. V dropped 3 bases and J dropped 0 bases, with 11 bases sitting between them. The CDR3 runs 15 residues. Germline V gene lookup returns CDR1 LNHDA and CDR2 SQIVND (reference sequence). CDR3 residues: CASSMMGALNTEAFF. DNA for the CDR3: TGTGCCAGTAGTATGATGGGCGCTTTGAACACTGAAGCTTTCTTT.

V usage is TRBV10-3 and J usage is TRBJ2-2, with D possibly matching TRBD1 (5 bases). The CDR3 consists of 14 residues. Germline CDR1 reads ENHRY; CDR2 reads SYGVKD. Trimming shortened V by 5 bases and J by 4 bases, and 11 bases separated the two germline ends. The CDR3 reads CAISSTVITGELFF. CDR3 coding DNA: TGTGCCATCAGTTCGACAGTTATCACCGGGGAGCTGTTTTTT.

The chain recombines TRBV10-3 with TRBJ2-7; TRBD2 is a possible D gene (5 bases). This CDR3 contains 12 residues. The germline gives CDR1 ENHRY, CDR2 SYGVKD. V lost 6 bases, J lost 6 bases, and 12 bases lay in between. The CDR3 DNA reads as TGTGCCATCAGCAGTCCCGGGGTCGAGCAGTACTTC. Amino acid sequence: CAISSPGVEQYF.

The V call is TRBV5-1, the J call TRBJ1-4; possible D gene TRBD1, 5 bases. Trimming removed 2 bases from V and 13 bases from J, with 15 bases in between. CDR3 length: 13 amino acids. In germline, CDR1 is SGHRS, CDR2 YFSETQ. In DNA form, the CDR3 reads TGCGCCAGCAGCTTAAGTGAGCGACAGATACTGTTTTTT. Its translation: CASSLSERQILFF. Supplemented by reference TRBV5-1 and TRBJ1-4, the full variable domain reads KAGVTQTPRYLIKTRGQQVTLSCSPISGHRSVSWYQQTPGQGLQFLFEYFSETQRNKGNFPGRFSGRQFSNSRSEMNVSTLELGDSALYLCASSLSERQILFFGSGTQLSVL.

The rearrangement links TRBV9 to TRBJ2-5; TRBD2 is a possible D gene (5 bases). From germline, CDR1 is SGDLS and CDR2 YYNGEE. The CDR3 length is 15 residues. Between the trimmed V and J ends, which lost 4 bases and 1 base, there was a span of 14 bases. The CDR3 sequence is CASSLVAGPQETQYF. As DNA, the CDR3 is TGTGCCAGCAGCCTAGTCGCGGGCCCCCAAGAGACCCAGTACTTC.

V and J are TRBV2 and TRBJ2-7, with D perhaps TRBD2 (6 bases). The V and J ends lost 8 bases and 0 bases respectively, with 14 bases between them. The CDR3 has 14 residues. CDR1 is SNHLY and CDR2 is FYNNEI in the germline V gene. The CDR3 DNA reads TGTGCCAGCCGCTGGGCGGGGAACTCCTACGAGCAGTACTTC. Amino acid sequence: CASRWAGNSYEQYF.

This chain links TRBV30 with TRBJ1-6; D uncertain. V lost 5 bases to trimming and J lost 5 bases, with 7 bases between them. This CDR3 contains 12 residues. Per the germline V gene, CDR1 is GTSNPN and CDR2 is SVGIG (reference sequence). In DNA form, the CDR3 reads TGTGCCTGGGGCACTAATAATTCACCCCTCCACTTT. It yields the protein CAWGTNNSPLHF.

The chain employs TRBV6-1 and TRBJ2-5, with 9 bases matching TRBD1. The trim removed 7 bases at V and 4 bases at J, leaving 7 bases unmatched. Germline V CDR1 and CDR2: MNHNS, SASEGT. CDR3 length: 14 amino acids. CDR3 loop: CASTRDRAGETQYF. The CDR3 DNA reads as TGTGCCAGCACCCGGGACAGGGCGGGAGAGACCCAGTACTTC.

The CDR3 loop reads CASSFLRGNTEAFF. The CDR3 DNA is TGTGCCAGCAGTTTCCTTCGGGGGAACACTGAAGCTTTCTTT. The J gene is TRBJ1-1, the V gene TRBV27; D gene uncertain. CDR1 is MNHEY, CDR2 SMNVEV, per germline (reference sequence). The CDR3 is 14 residues long. The V end was cut by 3 bases, the J end by 1 base, with 9 bases between.

The chain uses TRBV7-3 and TRBJ2-2; 10 bases line up with TRBD1. The germline CDR1 and CDR2 sequences are SGHTA and FQGTGA. The CDR3 extends over 18 amino acids. V trimming: 1 base; J trimming: 5 bases; junction bases outside the gene matches: 10. The CDR3 loop is CASSLNRGDRGRTGELFF. DNA of the CDR3: TGTGCCAGCAGCTTAAATAGAGGGGACAGGGGCCGGACCGGGGAGCTGTTTTTT.

The CDR3 loop reads CASSPGTFEETQYF. The CDR3 coding sequence is TGTGCCAGCAGCCCCGGGACTTTCGAAGAGACCCAGTACTTC. V and J are TRBV6-6 and TRBJ2-5; a possible D gene is TRBD2 (6 bases). Germline V gene lookup returns CDR1 MNHNY and CDR2 SVGAGI (reference sequence). This CDR3 has 14 amino acids. Between the trimmed V and J ends, which lost 6 bases and 3 bases, there was a span of 14 bases.

V is TRBV19 and J is TRBJ2-6; D unclear. In germline, CDR1 is LNHDA, CDR2 SQIVND (reference sequence). The CDR3 has 15 residues. V was pared by 6 bases and J by 4 bases, with 13 bases between. The DNA of the CDR3 is TGTGCCAGTAGCCAACCCATAGGCGGGGCCAACGTCCTGACTTTC. Translating gives CASSQPIGGANVLTF.

The genes are TRBV28 and TRBJ1-5, with D tentatively TRBD1 (5 bases). This CDR3 contains 16 residues. Trimming removed 9 bases at V and 4 bases at J, with 22 bases between. CDR1 and CDR2 (germline): MDHEN, SYDVKM. The CDR3 sequence is CASTSPATGINQPQHF. CDR3 in DNA: TGTGCCAGTACGTCTCCCGCCACAGGAATAAATCAGCCCCAGCATTTT.

This rearrangement joins TRBV10-3 to TRBJ1-1; no reliable D call. Trimming removed 3 bases from V and 1 base from J, with 15 bases in between. The CDR3 has 16 residues. The germline CDR1 and CDR2 sequences are ENHRY and SYGVKD. DNA for the CDR3: TGTGCCATCAGTGACGACAAGGACCGGTGGAACACTGAAGCTTTCTTT. As protein: CAISDDKDRWNTEAFF.

The chain links TRBV14 to TRBJ2-7; possibly TRBD2 for D (6 bases). The germline V and J ends were trimmed by 4 bases and 0 bases, with 16 bases remaining between them. Per germline, CDR1 SGHDN and CDR2 FVKESK. There are 16 residues in the CDR3. The CDR3 reads CASSPRDSWSSYEQYF. DNA of the CDR3: TGTGCCAGCAGCCCAAGGGACTCCTGGAGCTCCTACGAGCAGTACTTC. The full variable domain, rest sourced from reference TRBV14 and TRBJ2-7, is EAGVTQFPSHSVIEKGQTVTLRCDPISGHDNLYWYRRVMGKEIKFLLHFVKESKQDESGMPNNRFLAERTGGTYSTLKVQPAELEDSGVYFCASSPRDSWSSYEQYFGPGTRLTVT.

The chain uses TRBV29-1 and TRBJ2-5, with D unclear. The CDR3 length is 16 residues. CDR1 and CDR2 (germline): SQVTM, ANQGSEA. The V gene lost 0 bases and the J gene lost 1 base, with 15 bases spanning the gap. The CDR3 is CSVEDRRSPLQETQYF. The CDR3, as DNA: TGCAGCGTTGAAGATCGCCGGAGCCCACTCCAAGAGACCCAGTACTTC.

The genes are TRBV6-1 and TRBJ1-5, with 8 bases matching TRBD1. Germline values: CDR1 MNHNS, CDR2 SASEGT. The CDR3 totals 15 residues. Trimming removed 6 bases from V and 0 bases from J; junction bases left unmatched: 4. The chain's CDR3 is CASRGGQASNQPQHF. Written as DNA, the CDR3 is TGTGCCAGCAGGGGGGGACAGGCTAGCAATCAGCCCCAGCATTTT.

The sample holds one count of this clone. This chain joins TRBV28 and TRBJ1-1; D is possibly TRBD1 (5 bases). The germline gives CDR1 MDHEN, CDR2 SYDVKM. V was shortened by 1 base and J by 14 bases, with 14 bases between the two germline ends. The CDR3 contains 12 residues. The CDR3 region is CASSLLGRGVFF. In DNA form, the CDR3 reads TGTGCCAGCAGTTTATTAGGGAGGGGTGTCTTCTTT. Variable domain in full (rest from reference TRBV28 and TRBJ1-1): DVKVTQSSRYLVKRTGEKVFLECVQDMDHENMFWYRQDPGLGLRLIYFSYDVKMKEKGDIPEGYSVSREKKERFSLILESASTNQTSMYLCASSLLGRGVFFGQGTRLTVV.